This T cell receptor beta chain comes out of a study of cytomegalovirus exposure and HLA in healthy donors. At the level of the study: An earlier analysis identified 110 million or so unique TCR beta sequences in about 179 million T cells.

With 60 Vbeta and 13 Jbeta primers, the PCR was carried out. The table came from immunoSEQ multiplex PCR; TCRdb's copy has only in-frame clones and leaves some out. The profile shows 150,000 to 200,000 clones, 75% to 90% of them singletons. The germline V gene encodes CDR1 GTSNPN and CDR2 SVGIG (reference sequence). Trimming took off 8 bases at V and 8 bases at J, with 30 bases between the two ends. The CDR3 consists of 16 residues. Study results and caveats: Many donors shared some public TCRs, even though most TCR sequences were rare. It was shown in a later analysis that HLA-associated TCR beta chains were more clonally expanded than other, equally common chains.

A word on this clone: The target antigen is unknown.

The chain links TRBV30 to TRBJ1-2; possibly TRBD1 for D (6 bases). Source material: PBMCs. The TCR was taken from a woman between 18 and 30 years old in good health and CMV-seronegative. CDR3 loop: CARKTKGVTGPRGYTF. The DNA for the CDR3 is TGTGCCCGAAAGACGAAAGGTGTGACAGGCCCAAGGGGCTACACCTTC.